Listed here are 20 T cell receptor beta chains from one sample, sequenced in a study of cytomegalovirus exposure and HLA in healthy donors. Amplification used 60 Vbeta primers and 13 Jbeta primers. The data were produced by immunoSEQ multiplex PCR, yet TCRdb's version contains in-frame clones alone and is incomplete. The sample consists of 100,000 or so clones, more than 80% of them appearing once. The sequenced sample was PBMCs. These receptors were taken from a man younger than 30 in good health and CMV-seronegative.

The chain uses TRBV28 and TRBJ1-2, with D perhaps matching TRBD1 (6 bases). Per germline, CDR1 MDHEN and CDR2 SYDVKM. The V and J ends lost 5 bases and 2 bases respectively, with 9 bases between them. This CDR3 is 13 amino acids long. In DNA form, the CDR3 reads TGTGCCAGCAGTCTCACAGGGAACTATGGCTACACCTTC. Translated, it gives CASSLTGNYGYTF.

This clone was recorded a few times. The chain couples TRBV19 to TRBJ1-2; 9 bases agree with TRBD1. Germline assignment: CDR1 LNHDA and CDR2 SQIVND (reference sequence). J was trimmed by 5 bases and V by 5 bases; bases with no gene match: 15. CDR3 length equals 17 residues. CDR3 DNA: TGTGCCAGTAGTGACGACAGGGGGACTCTTTTTGGGTATGGCTACACCTTC. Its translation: CASSDDRGTLFGYGYTF.

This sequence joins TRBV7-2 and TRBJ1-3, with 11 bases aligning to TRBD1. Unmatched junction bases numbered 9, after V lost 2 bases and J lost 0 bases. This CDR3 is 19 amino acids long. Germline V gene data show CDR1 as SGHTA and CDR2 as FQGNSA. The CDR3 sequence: CASSLRLFGTGGSGNTIYF. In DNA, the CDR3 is TGTGCCAGCAGCTTAAGACTTTTCGGGACAGGGGGCTCTGGAAACACCATATATTTT.

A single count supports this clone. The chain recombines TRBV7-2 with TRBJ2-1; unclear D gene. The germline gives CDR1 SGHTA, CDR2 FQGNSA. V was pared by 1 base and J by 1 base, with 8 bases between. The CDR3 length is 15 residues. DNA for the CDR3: TGTGCCAGCAGCTTAGACTTACAGTCCTACAATGAGCAGTTCTTC. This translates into CASSLDLQSYNEQFF.

The CDR3 loop is CASSQDWDSYSYEQYF. The CDR3 DNA reads as TGCGCCAGCAGCCAAGATTGGGACAGTTACTCCTACGAGCAGTACTTC. The V call is TRBV4-3, the J call TRBJ2-7, with 7 nucleotides matching TRBD1. The junction had 5 bases not matched to a gene; V was cut back by 0 bases and J by 0 bases. Germline lookup yields CDR1 LGHNA and CDR2 YSLEER. CDR3 length equals 16 residues.

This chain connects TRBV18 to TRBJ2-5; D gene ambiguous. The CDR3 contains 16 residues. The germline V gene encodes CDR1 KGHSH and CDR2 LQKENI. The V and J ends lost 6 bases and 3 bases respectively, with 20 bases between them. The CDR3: CASSLLNPGLEETQYF. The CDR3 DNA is TGTGCCAGCTCGCTCCTAAATCCCGGGTTGGAAGAGACCCAGTACTTC.

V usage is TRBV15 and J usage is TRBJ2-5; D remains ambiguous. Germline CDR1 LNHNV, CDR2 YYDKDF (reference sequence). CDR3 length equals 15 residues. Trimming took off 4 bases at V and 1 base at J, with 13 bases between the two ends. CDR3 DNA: TGTGCCACCAGCACTCAGAGACATCCCCAAGAGACCCAGTACTTC. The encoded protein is CATSTQRHPQETQYF. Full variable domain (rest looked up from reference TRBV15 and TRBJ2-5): DAMVIQNPRYQVTQFGKPVTLSCSQTLNHNVMYWYQQKSSQAPKLLFHYYDKDFNNEADTPDNFQSRRPNTSFCFLDIRSPGLGDTAMYLCATSTQRHPQETQYFGPGTRLLVL.

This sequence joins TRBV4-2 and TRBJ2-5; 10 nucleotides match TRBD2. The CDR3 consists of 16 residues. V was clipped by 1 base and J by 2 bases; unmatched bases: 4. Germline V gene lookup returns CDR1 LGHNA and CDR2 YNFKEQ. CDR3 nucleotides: TGTGCCAGCAGCCAAGCGGCTAGCGGGGGACAAGAGACCCAGTACTTC. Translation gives CASSQAASGGQETQYF.

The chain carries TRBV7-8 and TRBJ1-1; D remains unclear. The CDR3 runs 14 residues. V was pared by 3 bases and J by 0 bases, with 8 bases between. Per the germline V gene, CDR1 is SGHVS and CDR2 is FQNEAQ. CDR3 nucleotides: TGTGCCAGCAGCTTCTCCAGTATGAACACTGAAGCTTTCTTT. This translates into CASSFSSMNTEAFF.

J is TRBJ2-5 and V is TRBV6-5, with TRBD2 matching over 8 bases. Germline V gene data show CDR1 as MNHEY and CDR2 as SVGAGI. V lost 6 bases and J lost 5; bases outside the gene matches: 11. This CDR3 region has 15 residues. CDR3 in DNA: TGTGCCAGCAGCGCTATTAGCGGGATAGGGGAGACCCAGTACTTC. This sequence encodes CASSAISGIGETQYF.

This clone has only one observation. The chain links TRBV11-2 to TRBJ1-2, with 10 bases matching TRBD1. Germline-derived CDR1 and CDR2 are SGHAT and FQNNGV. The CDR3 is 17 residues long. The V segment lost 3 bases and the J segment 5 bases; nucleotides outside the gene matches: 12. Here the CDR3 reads CASSFLPGQGSGYGYTF. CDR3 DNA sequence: TGTGCCAGCAGCTTTTTACCGGGACAGGGGAGTGGATATGGCTACACCTTC.

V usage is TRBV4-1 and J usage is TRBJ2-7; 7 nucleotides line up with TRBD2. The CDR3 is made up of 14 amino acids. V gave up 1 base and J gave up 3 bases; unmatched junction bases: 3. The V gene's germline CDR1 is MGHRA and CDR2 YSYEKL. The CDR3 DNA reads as TGCGCCAGCAGCCAAGTAGAGCGGGACTACGAGCAGTACTTC. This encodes CASSQVERDYEQYF.

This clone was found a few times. The CDR3, as DNA: TGTGCCAGCAGTTACTCGCAGAGGTACGAGCAGTACTTC. This codes for CASSYSQRYEQYF. The rearrangement uses TRBV6-6 and TRBJ2-7; D remains ambiguous. Trimming removed 0 bases at V and 4 bases at J, with 7 bases between. Germline loops: CDR1 MNHNY, CDR2 SVGAGI (reference sequence). The CDR3 covers 13 residues.

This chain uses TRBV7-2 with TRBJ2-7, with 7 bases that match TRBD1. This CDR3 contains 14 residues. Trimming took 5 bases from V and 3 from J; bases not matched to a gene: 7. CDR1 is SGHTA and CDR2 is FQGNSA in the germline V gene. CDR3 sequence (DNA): TGTGCCAGCAGCAACGGCCCAGGGGGCTACGAGCAGTACTTC. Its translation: CASSNGPGGYEQYF.

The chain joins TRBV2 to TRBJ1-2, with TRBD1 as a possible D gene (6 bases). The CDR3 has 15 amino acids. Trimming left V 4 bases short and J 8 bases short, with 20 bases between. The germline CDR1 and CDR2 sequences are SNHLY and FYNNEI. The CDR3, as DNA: TGTGCCAGCAGTGCGACTCAGGGGCTCCGGAGGGGCTACACCTTC. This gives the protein CASSATQGLRRGYTF.

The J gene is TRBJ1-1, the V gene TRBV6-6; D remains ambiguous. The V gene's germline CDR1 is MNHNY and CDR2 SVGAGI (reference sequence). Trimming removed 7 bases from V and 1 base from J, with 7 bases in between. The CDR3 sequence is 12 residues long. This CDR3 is CASKGGNTEAFF. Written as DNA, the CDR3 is TGTGCCAGCAAGGGAGGGAACACTGAAGCTTTCTTT.

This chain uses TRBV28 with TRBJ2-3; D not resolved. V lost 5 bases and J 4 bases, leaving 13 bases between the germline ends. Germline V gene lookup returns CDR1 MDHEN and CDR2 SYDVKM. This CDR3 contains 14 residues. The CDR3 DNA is TGTGCCAGCAGTCACCAGCTGGGCGCAGATACGCAGTATTTT. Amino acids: CASSHQLGADTQYF.

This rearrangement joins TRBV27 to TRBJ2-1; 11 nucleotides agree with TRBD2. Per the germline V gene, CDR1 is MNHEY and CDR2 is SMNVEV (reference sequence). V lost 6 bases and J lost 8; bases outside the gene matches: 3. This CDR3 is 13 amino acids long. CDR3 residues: CASRALAGDEQFF. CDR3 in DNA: TGTGCCAGCAGGGCACTAGCGGGGGATGAGCAGTTCTTC.

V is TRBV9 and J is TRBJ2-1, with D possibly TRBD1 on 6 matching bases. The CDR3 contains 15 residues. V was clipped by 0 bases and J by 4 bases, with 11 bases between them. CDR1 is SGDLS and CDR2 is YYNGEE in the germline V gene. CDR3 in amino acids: CASSVGERGYNEQFF. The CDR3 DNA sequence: TGTGCCAGCAGCGTAGGCGAAAGGGGGTACAATGAGCAGTTCTTC.

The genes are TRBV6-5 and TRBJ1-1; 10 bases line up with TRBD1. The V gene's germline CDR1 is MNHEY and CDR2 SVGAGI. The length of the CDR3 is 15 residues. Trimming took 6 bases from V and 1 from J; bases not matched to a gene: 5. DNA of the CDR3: TGTGCCAGCAGGGGACAGGGGACCTGGAACACTGAAGCTTTCTTT. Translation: CASRGQGTWNTEAFF.